This is a list of T cell receptor beta chains from one sample in a study of blood T cell repertoires in COVID-19. Clones were read by immunoSEQ multiplex PCR, and TCRdb kept only the in-frame ones, dropping some. The data contain about 240,000 clones, under 90% of them singletons. The material sequenced was PBMCs or T cells enriched from blood (not recorded which). These receptors all stem from a middle-aged woman who had been exposed to COVID-19. The conserved cysteine and the conserved F or W are not part of the CDR3 here.

v_call cdr3_length cdr3_aa
TRBV7-2 15 ASSSGPGQRTNYGYT
TRBV7-9 12 ASSLDDRLYEQY
TRBV9 13 ASSYRQARDSPLH
TRBV28 12 ASSLSNTGGAQY
TRBV4-1 11 ASSQDGHDEQY
TRBV15 15 ATSRDGLSNLYNEQF
TRBV11-3 12 ASSFGDRVGELF
TRBV10-3 12 AIRPTGGQETQY
TRBV2 13 ASTASGGSVEKLF
TRBV2 13 ASSEQGGNTGELF
TRBV9 11 ASSVTGFETQY
TRBV4-3 13 ASSQLEQMNYGYT
TRBV30 10 AWRGAGEKLF
TRBV9 15 ASSVKTSGGIYNEQF
TRBV7-2 14 ASSLQPGQNTGELF
TRBV9 11 ASSAHSNTEAF
TRBV7-2 13 ASSLSRVVTGELF
TRBV3-1/TRBV3-2 13 ASSQGATPNTEAF
TRBV23-1 17 ASSQSSRLCRSFRDTQY
TRBV19 12 ASSIWGFQETQY
TRBV6-6 14 ASSYPQDVHKSPLH
TRBV5-1 11 ASSSTGNYGYT
TRBV19 12 ASSPRQGAGELF
TRBV12-3/TRBV12-4 11 ASRTRGSYEQY
TRBV7-6 13 ASSLVPGGEYGYT
TRBV5-1 12 ASSLIETGAEAF
TRBV5-1 11 ASSVQVQETQY
TRBV30 11 AWRGGTSYEQY
TRBV7-2 11 ASSLAEGGYLH
TRBV19 12 ASSPGQGWDTQY
TRBV4-3 11 ASSQDGAYGYT
TRBV28 13 ASSRPGFMNTEAF
TRBV7-2 12 ASSLDPGVTEAF
TRBV6-5 12 ASRAPGRGYEQY
TRBV19 11 ASSWEYRGSYT
TRBV6-5 11 ASSKDMPNEQF
TRBV28 13 ASVGGWATNEKLF